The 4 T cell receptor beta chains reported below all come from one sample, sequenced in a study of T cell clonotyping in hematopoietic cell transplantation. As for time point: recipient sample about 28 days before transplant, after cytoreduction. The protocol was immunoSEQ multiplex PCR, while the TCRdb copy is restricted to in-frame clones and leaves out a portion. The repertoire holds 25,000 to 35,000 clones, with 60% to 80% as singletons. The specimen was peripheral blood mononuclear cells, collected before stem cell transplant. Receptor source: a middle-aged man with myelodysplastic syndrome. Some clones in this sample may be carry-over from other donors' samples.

This CDR3 is CSVRRTTPSDTQYF. The CDR3 DNA is TGCAGCGTAAGACGTACCACTCCCTCAGATACGCAGTATTTT. This chain links TRBV29-1 with TRBJ2-3, with no clear D. The germline V gene encodes CDR1 SQVTM and CDR2 ANQGSEA. CDR3 length equals 14 residues. Trimming removed 6 bases at V and 4 bases at J, with 17 bases between.

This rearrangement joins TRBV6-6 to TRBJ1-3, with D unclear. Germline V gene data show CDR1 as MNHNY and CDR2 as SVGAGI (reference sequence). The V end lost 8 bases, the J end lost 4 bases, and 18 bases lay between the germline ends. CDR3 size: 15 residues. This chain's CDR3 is CASSSSPVQGNTIYF. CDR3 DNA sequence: TGTGCCAGCTCCAGCAGCCCAGTTCAGGGAAACACCATATATTTT.

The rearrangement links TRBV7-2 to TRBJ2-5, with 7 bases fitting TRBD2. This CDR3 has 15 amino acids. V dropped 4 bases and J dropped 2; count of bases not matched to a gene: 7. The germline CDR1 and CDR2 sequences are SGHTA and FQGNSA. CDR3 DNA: TGTGCCAGCAGCTCCCGAGCGGGGACGCAAGAGACCCAGTACTTC. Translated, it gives CASSSRAGTQETQYF.

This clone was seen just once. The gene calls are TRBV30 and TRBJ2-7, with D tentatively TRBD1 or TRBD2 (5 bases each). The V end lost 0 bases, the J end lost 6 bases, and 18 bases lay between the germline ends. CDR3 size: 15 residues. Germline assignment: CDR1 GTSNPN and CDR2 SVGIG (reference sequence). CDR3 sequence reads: CAWSVRGRVFGEQYF. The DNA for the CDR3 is TGTGCCTGGAGTGTAAGGGGACGGGTTTTCGGCGAGCAGTACTTC. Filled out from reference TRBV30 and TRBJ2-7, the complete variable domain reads SQTIHQWPATLVQPVGSPLSLECTVEGTSNPNLYWYRQAAGRGLQLLFYSVGIGQISSEVPQNLSASRPQDRQFILSSKKLLLSDSGFYLCAWSVRGRVFGEQYFGPGTRLTVT.